This T cell receptor beta chain was profiled in a study of blood T cell repertoires in COVID-19. Study background: The cDNA or gDNA used as material had been derived from T cells, B-cell-depleted T cells, or PBMCs.

Germline CDR1 reads SNHLY; CDR2 reads FYNNEI. CDR3 length: 15 amino acids. V dropped 6 bases and J dropped 0; count of bases not matched to a gene: 7. In the original processing: Nucleated cell number was recorded as an estimate derived from reference gene primer amplification. Assay: immunoSEQ multiplex PCR; the TCRdb copy retains only in-frame clones and omits some. From that table come the V and J calls and clone size; the DNA was used to work out D and trimming. The sample records about 380,000 clones, 85% being singletons. The material sequenced was peripheral blood. The TCR comes from a woman aged 18-29 years with acute or convalescent COVID-19. The chain employs TRBV2 and TRBJ1-2; 7 nucleotides match TRBD1. CDR3 DNA: TGTGCCAGCAGGTTACTTGGACAGGCTAACTATGGCTACACCTTC. This sequence encodes CASRLLGQANYGYTF.